This T cell receptor (beta chain) emerged from a study of sequential checkpoint blockade in melanoma. Overall study context: Arm A got nivolumab then ipilimumab; arm B the reverse, 1:1.

The treatment was: randomized to nivolumab then ipilimumab (arm A) or the reverse (arm B). None of the patients previously received DNA-damaging chemotherapy. From thawed PBMCs, live CD3+CD8+ cells negative for CD19 and CD56 were sorted. V trimming: 6 bases; J trimming: 0 bases; junction bases outside the gene matches: 1. The germline V gene has CDR1 MNHEY and CDR2 SVGAGI. The CDR3 has 14 residues. Sequenced by immunoSEQ multiplex PCR; TCRdb stores in-frame clones only, minus some. Seen here are about 11,000 clones, about 78% observed once, and the top ten hold approximately 10%. This chain uses TRBV6-5 with TRBJ2-1, with 8 nucleotides matching TRBD1. This receptor was obtained from a human donor with melanoma. This sample comprised CD8+ T cells sorted from blood (inferred from file names), obtained from a patient given nivolumab and ipilimumab in sequence. This chain's CDR3 is CASRQGASYNEQFF. The CDR3 region has the DNA TGTGCCAGCAGGCAGGGGGCCTCCTACAATGAGCAGTTCTTC.